These 26 T cell receptor beta chains were all obtained from the same sample, sequenced in a study of cytomegalovirus exposure and HLA in healthy donors. The primer mix had 60 Vbeta and 13 Jbeta primers. The data were produced by immunoSEQ multiplex PCR, yet TCRdb's version contains in-frame clones alone and is incomplete. The sample gives some 150,000 clones, roughly 80% of which show up once; around 0.8% is in the top ten. The sample taken for sequencing was PBMCs. The receptors stem from a woman aged 18-29 years in good health and CMV-seronegative.

The CDR3 DNA sequence: TGTGCCAGCAGTTTAAGGACAGGCGTCGAGCAGTACTTC. Amino acids: CASSLRTGVEQYF. V and J are TRBV28 and TRBJ2-7; 7 bases fit TRBD1. V gave up 2 bases and J gave up 6 bases; unmatched junction bases: 4. The germline V gene has CDR1 MDHEN and CDR2 SYDVKM. This CDR3 comprises 13 residues.

This clone was counted a single time. The chain is built from TRBV5-1 and TRBJ2-2, with 14 positions matching TRBD2. Germline assignment: CDR1 SGHRS and CDR2 YFSETQ. Unmatched junction bases numbered 6, after V lost 2 bases and J lost 3 bases. The CDR3 has 18 residues. CDR3 sequence: CASSFGTSGRAYTGELFF. DNA for the CDR3: TGCGCCAGCAGCTTCGGGACTAGCGGGAGAGCGTACACCGGGGAGCTGTTTTTT. The full variable domain, with the rest looked up from reference TRBV5-1 and TRBJ2-2, is KAGVTQTPRYLIKTRGQQVTLSCSPISGHRSVSWYQQTPGQGLQFLFEYFSETQRNKGNFPGRFSGRQFSNSRSEMNVSTLELGDSALYLCASSFGTSGRAYTGELFFGEGSRLTVL.

The chain carries TRBV19 and TRBJ1-4; D perhaps matches TRBD1 (5 bases). Germline values: CDR1 LNHDA, CDR2 SQIVND (reference sequence). The CDR3 contains 14 residues. V lost 6 bases and J 8 bases, leaving 16 bases between the germline ends. CDR3 DNA sequence: TGTGCCAGTAGCCGCCGGGGGTTTGGGGAAAAACTGTTTTTT. As protein: CASSRRGFGEKLFF.

A single count supports this clone. The chain carries TRBV21-1 and TRBJ2-3; the table assigns TRBD2, which was not confirmed against the DNA. TRBV21-1 is a pseudogene segment. The CDR3 sequence is 17 residues long. The CDR3 here is CASVGASGMWSTDTQYF. In DNA, the CDR3 is TGTGCCAGCGTCGGGGCTAGCGGGATGTGGAGCACAGATACGCAGTATTTT.

The CDR3 nucleotides read TGTGCCAGCAGTCCACGACAGTCCGGCCTCTATGGCTACACCTTC. This sequence encodes CASSPRQSGLYGYTF. V and J are TRBV28 and TRBJ1-2; D perhaps matches TRBD1 (5 bases). This CDR3 is 15 amino acids long. Germline values: CDR1 MDHEN, CDR2 SYDVKM. The V gene lost 5 bases and the J gene lost 4 bases, with 17 bases spanning the gap.

The chain uses TRBV6-6 and TRBJ2-5, with D possibly being TRBD1 (6 bases). V was trimmed by 5 bases and J by 5 bases, leaving 12 bases between them. This CDR3 spans 13 amino acids. Germline V lookup: CDR1 MNHNY, CDR2 SVGAGI (reference sequence). CDR3 sequence reads: CASSTGFVETQYF. Here the CDR3 DNA reads TGTGCCAGCAGTACAGGGTTTGTGGAGACCCAGTACTTC.

The rearrangement links TRBV28 to TRBJ2-2; TRBD2 matches 9 bases. Germline-derived CDR1 and CDR2 are MDHEN and SYDVKM. Trimming took 3 bases from V and 2 from J; bases not matched to a gene: 4. The CDR3 sequence is 16 residues long. The CDR3 region has the DNA TGTGCCAGCAGTTTTTCCGGGACTAGCAACACCGGGGAGCTGTTTTTT. This codes for CASSFSGTSNTGELFF.

The J gene is TRBJ2-1, the V gene TRBV28; 13 positions match TRBD2. Germline lookup yields CDR1 MDHEN and CDR2 SYDVKM. V lost 3 bases, J lost 7 bases, and 12 bases stayed unmatched. The CDR3 is 18 residues long. In nucleotides, the CDR3 is TGTGCCAGCAGTTTTCTCCCACCTAGGACTAGCGGGAGTAATGAGCAGTTCTTC. As protein: CASSFLPPRTSGSNEQFF.

In its sample, this clone was seen a few times. This chain links TRBV5-6 with TRBJ1-1; D unresolved. V was trimmed by 4 bases and J by 7 bases, leaving 8 bases between them. The CDR3 sequence is 11 residues long. Germline CDR1 is SGHDT and CDR2 is YYEEEE. The CDR3 DNA follows: TGTGCCAGCAGCCTCCGGGGTGAAGCTTTCTTT. The encoded protein is CASSLRGEAFF.

This clone was recorded once. J is TRBJ2-1 and V is TRBV27; 12 nucleotides agree with TRBD1. The trim removed 6 bases at V and 6 bases at J, leaving 12 bases unmatched. The CDR3 loop spans 17 amino acids. Germline CDR1 MNHEY, CDR2 SMNVEV (reference sequence). In nucleotides, the CDR3 is TGTGCCAGCAGCCAGGGACAGGGGGCGGATTTTAGCAATGAGCAGTTCTTC. This encodes CASSQGQGADFSNEQFF.

This rearrangement joins TRBV5-5 to TRBJ2-1; 9 nucleotides align to TRBD2. Germline V gives CDR1 SGHKS, CDR2 YYEKEE (reference sequence). J gave up 4 bases and V 2 bases, and 4 bases lay outside the gene matches. This CDR3 contains 15 residues. CDR3 sequence reads: CASSFSAGGYNEQFF. The CDR3, as DNA: TGTGCCAGCAGCTTTTCAGCGGGGGGATACAATGAGCAGTTCTTC.

The J gene is TRBJ1-5, the V gene TRBV5-8; perhaps TRBD1 as D (6 bases). The CDR3 covers 15 residues. The V and J ends lost 3 bases and 0 bases respectively, with 10 bases between them. Germline CDR1 SGHTS, CDR2 YDEGEE. CDR3 bases: TGTGCCAGCAGCTCAGGGGCGGGTAGCAATCAGCCCCAGCATTTT. Translation: CASSSGAGSNQPQHF.

Notes on this clone: The sample carries other DNA sequences with the same CDR3. J is TRBJ2-7 and V is TRBV5-1, with a tentative D call TRBD2 (5 bases). The V gene's germline CDR1 is SGHRS and CDR2 YFSETQ. V was trimmed by 4 bases and J by 3 bases, leaving 8 bases between them. CDR3 length: 12 amino acids. In DNA, the CDR3 is TGCGCCAGCAGCACGGGGAGCTACGAGCAGTACTTC. This sequence encodes CASSTGSYEQYF. Combining the CDR3 with reference TRBV5-1 and TRBJ2-7 gives the whole variable domain KAGVTQTPRYLIKTRGQQVTLSCSPISGHRSVSWYQQTPGQGLQFLFEYFSETQRNKGNFPGRFSGRQFSNSRSEMNVSTLELGDSALYLCASSTGSYEQYFGPGTRLTVT.

The chain combines TRBV6-5 with TRBJ2-5, with D possibly being TRBD1 or TRBD2 (5 bases each). The DNA end lines up better with TRBJ2-7; the J call may be wrong. CDR1 is MNHEY and CDR2 is SVGAGI in the germline V gene. The CDR3 runs to 12 residues. The CDR3 region is CASRGGGYEQYF. CDR3 DNA sequence: TGTGCCAGCAGGGGTGGGGGCTACGAGCAGTACTTC.

The CDR3 DNA sequence: TGCGCCAGCAGCCAAGACAGGGGGCCCTACGAGCAGTACTTC. Translated: CASSQDRGPYEQYF. The chain has TRBV4-1 and TRBJ2-7; 8 nucleotides line up with TRBD1. This CDR3 contains 14 residues. Trimming removed 0 bases from V and 2 bases from J; junction bases left unmatched: 0. Germline V CDR1 and CDR2: MGHRA, YSYEKL.

V usage is TRBV14 and J usage is TRBJ1-1; possibly TRBD1 for D (5 bases). Per the germline V gene, CDR1 is SGHDN and CDR2 is FVKESK. V dropped 1 base and J dropped 1 base, with 13 bases sitting between them. This CDR3 has 16 residues. The CDR3: CASSQGVGHPNTEAFF. For the CDR3, the DNA is TGTGCCAGCAGCCAAGGAGTCGGACACCCGAACACTGAAGCTTTCTTT.

The chain uses TRBV25-1 and TRBJ1-4, with 7 bases matching TRBD1. Germline V gene sequence: CDR1 MGHDK, CDR2 SYGVNS. The CDR3 contains 18 residues. J lost 13 bases, V lost 0 bases, and 20 bases had no gene match. CDR3: CASSEYGATGPDSVGLFF. In DNA, the CDR3 is TGTGCCAGCAGTGAATATGGGGCGACAGGGCCCGATTCAGTAGGACTGTTTTTT.

The V and J genes are TRBV29-1 and TRBJ2-1; 11 bases are a match to TRBD2. V shed 0 bases, J shed 10 bases, and the junction held 11 bases outside the gene matches. The CDR3 contains 16 residues. Germline CDR1 is SQVTM and CDR2 is ANQGSEA. The CDR3 DNA follows: TGCAGCGTTGAAGATGCGACTAGCGGGGCCCCTTGGGAGCAGTTCTTC. It codes for CSVEDATSGAPWEQFF.

This clone was observed a few times. V gene TRBV18 combines with J gene TRBJ2-7; tentative D call: TRBD2 (6 bases). The length of the CDR3 is 14 residues. V lost 3 bases to trimming and J lost 6 bases, with 15 bases between them. Germline CDR1 is KGHSH and CDR2 is LQKENI. This chain's CDR3 is CASSPRSRESEQYF. In DNA, the CDR3 is TGTGCCAGCTCACCCCGGAGTCGGGAGAGCGAGCAGTACTTC.

The chain employs TRBV30 and TRBJ1-6; 12 nucleotides line up with TRBD1. The germline gives CDR1 GTSNPN, CDR2 SVGIG (reference sequence). This CDR3 is built from 15 residues. V lost 4 bases, J lost 10 bases, and 8 bases stayed unmatched. CDR3 sequence (DNA): TGTGCCTGGAACACCGGGACAGGGGGCGGGTCACCCCTCCACTTT. It specifies CAWNTGTGGGSPLHF.

The rearrangement uses TRBV6-1 and TRBJ2-2, with 11 bases matching TRBD2. With 0 bases clipped from V and 7 bases from J, the junction kept 13 bases outside the gene matches. There are 19 residues in the CDR3. Germline lookup yields CDR1 MNHNS and CDR2 SASEGT. CDR3 sequence: CASSEALGTSGSMIGELFF. The CDR3 DNA sequence: TGTGCCAGCAGTGAAGCGCTGGGAACTAGCGGGAGTATGATCGGGGAGCTGTTTTTT.

This chain uses TRBV9 with TRBJ2-5; D uncertain. The germline gives CDR1 SGDLS, CDR2 YYNGEE. V lost 0 bases and J lost 2, with 14 bases in between. The CDR3 consists of 16 residues. The CDR3 DNA reads as TGTGCCAGCAGCGTAGTCCTTTGCGTGTTTCAAGAGACCCAGTACTTC. Translating it yields CASSVVLCVFQETQYF. The full variable domain, completed using reference TRBV9 and TRBJ2-5, is DSGVTQTPKHLITATGQRVTLRCSPRSGDLSVYWYQQSLDQGLQFLIQYYNGEERAKGNILERFSAQQFPDLHSELNLSSLELGDSALYFCASSVVLCVFQETQYFGPGTRLLVL.

The genes are TRBV1 and TRBJ1-2; the table's D call, TRBD1, was not checked against the DNA. TRBV1 is deemed a pseudogene. This CDR3 has 16 amino acids. CDR3 loop: CTSSLGYGDSRWGYTF. Written as DNA, the CDR3 is TGCACCAGCAGCCTCGGTTACGGGGACAGCCGGTGGGGCTACACCTTC.

The genes are TRBV30 and TRBJ2-5; the D gene is possibly TRBD1 (5 bases). The J call is uncertain, as TRBJ2-7 better fits the DNA end. CDR3 length: 12 amino acids. Germline assignment: CDR1 GTSNPN and CDR2 SVGIG (reference sequence). The CDR3 loop reads CAWSEQDYEQYF. In DNA, the CDR3 is TGTGCCTGGAGTGAACAGGACTACGAGCAGTACTTC.

The rearrangement links TRBV6-5 to TRBJ2-2; maybe TRBD1 (6 bases). CDR3 size: 15 residues. The ends were cut back, 6 bases at V and 1 base at J, with 12 bases in the middle. Germline V CDR1 and CDR2: MNHEY, SVGAGI. DNA of the CDR3: TGTGCCAGCAGCACGGGACAACTGAACACCGGGGAGCTGTTTTTT. Protein: CASSTGQLNTGELFF.

This rearrangement joins TRBV7-6 to TRBJ2-1; 12 bases match TRBD2. With V trimmed by 5 bases and J by 4 bases, 9 bases remained unmatched. The CDR3 spans 17 residues. The germline V gene encodes CDR1 SGHVS and CDR2 FNYEAQ. For the CDR3, the DNA is TGTGCCAGCAGCGGCGAACTAGCGGGAGGCGTTTACAATGAGCAGTTCTTC. The encoded protein is CASSGELAGGVYNEQFF.